One T cell receptor beta chain is described in this entry. Only one count was recorded for this clone. Its target antigen remains unknown. No per-base quality is available; no much larger clone lies one base away. The source of the sample is a study of cytomegalovirus exposure and HLA in healthy donors (dated by TCRdb to the late 2010s). Concerning the study at large: In an earlier analysis of approximately 640 of the donors, around 300 Gb of sequence data and approximately 100 million unique TCR beta sequences from approximately 180 million T cells were reported. An early release that covered 500 to 800 HLA-typed donors contained 300 to 350 gigabases of sequencing data and tens of millions of unique TCR sequences. Of the roughly 410 genotyped donors, approximately 80% were placed in the genetic ancestry cluster associated with self-reported Caucasian donors. The study was designed to test whether signatures of past pathogen exposure could be identified by cataloging public T cell receptors. The T cell repertoires of around 730 subjects were profiled by immunosequencing and related to cytomegalovirus serostatus. A separate validation cohort of over 95 different subjects was used in addition to the approximately 700-subject first cohort. To predict cytomegalovirus infection status, the study brought together high-throughput TCR immunosequencing, statistical association of individual TCRs with disease status, and machine learning. A later analysis re-examined previously published TCR beta repertoires from 610 or so donors and added high-resolution HLA genotyping to investigate patterns of TCR occurrence. In the later analysis, no new phenotypic data were used to find candidate immune exposures; instead, reliance was placed on TCR beta sequences and their occurrence across donors. An earlier analysis of 587 of the donors used high-throughput TCR beta sequencing to judge whether each TCR beta V gene segment behaved as functional or pseudogenic. Donor age, sex, ethnicity and CMV serostatus were collected together with the repertoire data. A later genetic analysis used genome-wide SNP genotypes for about 60% of the roughly 700 donors, treating that subset as a discovery cohort. Every repertoire in the discovery cohort had been generated on one and the same sequencing platform. Both class I and class II loci were covered by HLA typing, at four-digit resolution. Typing coverage varied by locus: about 620-630 donors for A, B, C, DRB1 and DQB1; approximately 560 for DQA1; around 610 for DPA1; roughly 450 for DPB1. A handful of DR-DQ haplotypes were handled as single units for association and clustering because linkage in the cohort was strong. On average, about 200,000 unique TCR beta nucleotide sequences were sequenced per donor among 398 genotyped donors of the cohort, with 15% to 20% of those sequences being non-productive.

Broader findings and caveats from the paper: According to the authors, the approach could potentially be generalized to other disease states and immunological phenotypes. The study listed over 150 TCR beta chains as associated with cytomegalovirus. Linkage disequilibrium might explain the correlated functional status among segregating V segments, but an unknown experimental factor could not be excluded. A further reported finding was that TCR beta sequences accurately predicted the HLA-A and HLA-B alleles for most subjects in the first cohort. Because HLA typing was missing for some donors at each locus, association tests included only the typed subset. The sequencing pipeline was judged likely to have produced a cluster of highly shared sequence variants as a technical artifact. In an earlier analysis of 587 of the donors, most TCR beta V segments appeared in productive rearrangements about 87% or about 30% of the time, broadly matching IMGT annotations. Some IMGT-functional V segments, including TRBV6-2 and TRBV6-3, could not be told apart with the 87-base-pair reads, so those segments were excluded. In a later analysis, most CMV-associated TCR beta chains were found to appear HLA-restricted, with HLA associations seemingly driven largely by CMV exposure. In a later analysis, TCR association rates were found to vary across HLA loci, with the most associated TCRs seen for DRB1 alleles and the fewest for HLA-C alleles. A later analysis reported that several top co-occurrence clusters appeared linked to parvovirus B19, influenza, CMV and Epstein-Barr virus. The classifier was reported to diagnose cytomegalovirus status with high specificity and sensitivity in both the original cohort and the validation cohort. A later genetic analysis reported fewer N-insertions in productive TCRs among donors in an Asian-associated ancestry cluster than the approximately 700-donor mean. This cohort had only TCR beta chains sequenced, and the lack of alpha or paired-chain data limited which features could be detected. When HLA alleles, especially DR and DQ, strongly co-occurred, attributing TCR associations to individual alleles was difficult. An association between a missense DCLRE1C variant and V-gene and J-gene trimming of TCR beta chains was found in a later genetic analysis and replicated in an independent cohort. In a later analysis, more than 15,000 TCR beta sequences were associated with specific HLA alleles at a false discovery rate of 0.05. Approximately 18 rarely observed V segments, including chromosome 9 orphons, were excluded from the earlier analysis of about 500 of the donors because counts were too low. In vitro tests confirmed that three of the cytomegalovirus-associated TCR beta chains recognize cytomegalovirus antigens. The presence/absence analyses assumed that sequencing depth was roughly uniform across donors, and that assumption may not be true. Across donors, most TCR sequences were observed very rarely, whereas some public TCRs were present in many individuals. A later analysis found that HLA-associated TCR beta chains were more clonally expanded and had lower generation probabilities than equally common non-associated chains. Immune exposure information for the cohort was limited to CMV serostatus.

Libraries were built with the immunoSEQ multiplex PCR assay. A mixture of 60 forward primers for TCR Vbeta segments and 13 reverse primers for TCR Jbeta segments was used in the multiplex PCR. A multiplex PCR assay on genomic DNA amplified the CDR3 region of rearranged TCR beta genes. The Illumina HiSeq System was used to sequence the amplified TCR beta libraries as 87-base-pair reads. As for the authors' bioinformatics: Across the 700 or so repertoires, a later analysis counted 80 million or so unique TCR beta chains, around 11 million of which were shared by at least two donors. To remove PCR and sequencing errors, raw reads were error-corrected and collapsed into unique sequences using a nearest-neighbor algorithm that merged closely related sequences. Alignment of CDR3 sequences to IMGT reference sequences was used to assign V, D and J gene segments. For a sequence to be retained, a match of at least six nucleotides was required to both a V gene segment and a J gene segment. Rearrangements were classified as productive when the CDR3 lacked stop codons and remained in frame with V and J, and all other rearrangements were classified as non-productive. CDR3 was defined according to IMGT convention as the region running from the second conserved V-encoded cysteine to the conserved J-encoded phenylalanine. In an earlier analysis of some 550 of the donors, sequences lacking an unambiguous match to a single V gene segment were excluded. In an earlier analysis of roughly 600 of the donors, a V segment was called functional when productive rearrangements were above 56.7%, and segregating when the standard deviation between donors exceeded 5%. A statistical classification framework was built to diagnose cytomegalovirus status from the catalog of TCR beta chain sequences. In a later analysis, V and J genes were assigned by comparing TCR nucleotide sequences against IMGT/GENE-DB human TR gene sequences. A later analysis assigned CDR3 sequences and most-parsimonious VDJ recombination scenarios with the TCRdist pipeline. In a later analysis, each TCR beta chain was defined by its CDR3 amino acid sequence together with its V-gene family, and reads lacking a unique V-gene family were excluded. In a later analysis, around 600 highly shared, low-generation-probability nucleotide sequences were removed to address suspected cross-contamination and a sequencing artifact. In a later analysis, a clonal expansion index for each public chain was calculated from normalized within-repertoire ranks of inferred template counts. In a later analysis, generation probabilities were computed using a VDJ recombination model fitted to out-of-frame rearrangements, and the results were checked against IGoR. Hypergeometric tests were used in a later analysis to score TCR-TCR, TCR-HLA and TCR-CMV co-occurrence, with a repertoire-size bias correction applied to the TCR pairs. A later analysis estimated false discovery rates by permuting HLA or CMV assignments 20 times. In a later analysis, co-occurring TCRs were grouped using DBSCAN, and TCRdist sequence similarity was added for clustering within HLA-allele-positive subsets. Co-occurrence clustering excluded repertoires with fewer than 30,000 or more than 120,000 public chains, plus five with anomalous nucleotide sharing. The clones in this table, taken by TCRdb from immuneACCESS, are in-frame only. Not every clone is retained; where verified, under half of the shortfall comes from an unresolved V gene, and the cause of the rest is unknown. That table gives V, J and clone size, and the DNA gave D and trimming. The sample table holds about 140,000 clones, of which 80% were seen once. The ten largest clonotypes hold about an eighth of the sample.

Taken from the germline V gene, the CDR1 and CDR2 loops are MGHRA and YSYEKL. CDR3 length: 16 amino acids, cysteine to phenylalanine. The sequence is cut down to CDR3 DNA, 48 bases in frame from base 1. V drops 1 base and J drops 3 bases, leaving 15 bases in between. The cohort was made up of around 720 healthy bone marrow donors. At the time of sampling, every cohort member was nominally healthy, though immune exposures that went unrecorded were likely present. The donor tested CMV seronegative and was one of the 352 seronegative cohort members. Each donor provided a peripheral blood sample, and peripheral blood mononuclear cells were used for TCR beta sequencing. The Qiagen DNeasy Blood Extraction Kit was used to extract genomic DNA from the blood cell samples.

The sequence joins TRBV4-1 to TRBJ1-1; the D gene lacks a confident call. Material: PBMCs. The receptor was derived from a woman in her 40s in good health and CMV-seronegative. The CDR3 protein sequence reads: CASSQGYTRGDTEAFF. The DNA sequence reads TGCGCCAGCAGCCAAGGGTACACACGGGGAGACACTGAAGCTTTCTTT.